A selection of T cell receptor beta chains follows, all from one sample in a study of blood T cell repertoires in COVID-19. Generated by immunoSEQ multiplex PCR, the TCRdb table keeps only in-frame clones and is missing some. The sample lists about 140,000 clones; almost 90% were seen once. Sequencing was performed on peripheral blood. Receptor source: a woman aged 60-75 years with acute or convalescent COVID-19. Each CDR3 is given with its conserved first and last residue. The D gene is left open where the match is weak. Only part of the rows carry a size: once, few, many, or a class if the clone is expanded.

. | TRBJ2-1 | TRBV11-3 | . | CASSPQRGGSYNEQFF | TGTGCCAGCAGCCCCCAGAGGGGGGGCTCCTACAATGAGCAGTTCTTC
. | TRBJ1-2 | TRBV18 | . | CASAKTGIDGYTF | TGTGCCAGCGCGAAAACAGGCATAGATGGCTACACCTTC
. | TRBJ1-2 | TRBV4-3 | TRBD1 | CASSQILSRTGTGYTF | TGCGCCAGCAGCCAGATACTGAGCCGGACAGGGACTGGCTACACCTTC
. | TRBJ1-2 | TRBV6-1 | TRBD1 | CASSDRDRGGYTF | TGTGCCAGCAGTGACCGGGACAGGGGTGGCTACACCTTC
. | TRBJ1-5 | TRBV19 | TRBD1 | CASSTRQGYNQPQHF | TGTGCCAGTAGTACCAGACAGGGTTACAATCAGCCCCAGCATTTT
. | TRBJ1-5 | TRBV4-2 | TRBD1 | CASSQDMGQGYQPQHF | TGTGCCAGCAGCCAAGATATGGGACAGGGCTATCAGCCCCAGCATTTT
. | TRBJ1-2 | TRBV12-3/TRBV12-4 | . | CASSLNRLFGYTF | TGTGCCAGCAGTTTAAACCGACTATTCGGCTACACCTTC
. | TRBJ1-2 | TRBV5-1 | TRBD1 | CASSLSWTGGVGYTF | TGCGCCAGCAGCTTGTCGTGGACAGGGGGAGTGGGTTACACCTTC
once | TRBJ1-1 | TRBV6-1 | . | CASSEAVAGREAFF | TGTGCCAGCAGTGAAGCGGTGGCAGGCAGGGAAGCTTTCTTT
. | TRBJ1-3 | TRBV6-6 | TRBD1 | CASSYIGDSYF | TGTGCCAGCAGTTATATAGGGGACAGTTATTTT
. | TRBJ1-1 | TRBV6-4 | TRBD1 | CASSVEQGVTEAFF | TGTGCCAGCAGTGTGGAACAGGGGGTTACTGAAGCTTTCTTT
. | TRBJ2-1 | TRBV19 | TRBD2 | CATTTWVGGGNEQFF | TGTGCCACCACCACGTGGGTCGGGGGGGGAAATGAGCAGTTCTTC
. | TRBJ2-2 | TRBV19 | . | CASSFGADTGELFF | TGTGCCAGTAGTTTCGGCGCGGACACCGGGGAGCTGTTTTTT
. | TRBJ2-3 | TRBV19 | TRBD1 | CASSMTGGSITDTQYF | TGTGCCAGTAGTATGACAGGGGGTTCTATCACAGATACGCAGTATTTT
few | TRBJ1-4 | TRBV28 | . | CASSLRDFGKLFF | TGTGCCAGCAGTTTAAGGGACTTTGGGAAACTGTTTTTT
. | TRBJ1-1 | TRBV5-1 | TRBD1 | CASSLVTGGVTEAFF | TGCGCCAGCAGCTTAGTGACAGGGGGAGTCACTGAAGCTTTCTTT
once | TRBJ1-4 | TRBV5-1 | TRBD1 | CASSLAGSGQGAKLFF | TGCGCCAGCAGCTTGGCCGGTAGCGGACAGGGCGCAAAACTGTTTTTT
. | TRBJ1-1 | TRBV2 | . | CASSDESNTEAFF | TGTGCCAGCAGTGACGAGTCGAACACTGAAGCTTTCTTT
. | TRBJ1-4 | TRBV11-2 | TRBD1 | CASSLDRGRTNEKLFF | TGTGCCAGCAGCTTGGACAGGGGGAGAACTAATGAAAAACTGTTTTTT
. | TRBJ2-2 | TRBV6-5 | TRBD1 | CASSYATGSGTGELFF | TGTGCCAGCAGTTACGCGACAGGGTCTGGCACCGGGGAGCTGTTTTTT
. | TRBJ1-1 | TRBV15 | . | CATSRDMQQDTEAFF | TGTGCCACCAGCAGAGATATGCAACAGGACACTGAAGCTTTCTTT
. | TRBJ1-5 | TRBV28 | . | CASHPLGLGSNQPQHF | TGTGCCAGCCACCCTCTCGGTCTCGGTAGCAATCAGCCCCAGCATTTT
. | TRBJ1-2 | TRBV7-9 | TRBD1 | CASSLADRGNYGYTF | TGTGCCAGCAGCTTAGCGGACAGGGGAAACTATGGCTACACCTTC
. | TRBJ1-1 | TRBV5-1 | TRBD1 | CASSPRTGGRGTEAFF | TGCGCCAGCAGCCCACGGACAGGGGGCAGAGGCACTGAAGCTTTCTTT
. | TRBJ1-2 | TRBV7-9 | TRBD1 | CASSLVQGAFGGYTF | TGTGCCAGCAGCTTAGTCCAGGGGGCATTTGGTGGCTACACCTTC
few | TRBJ2-7 | TRBV5-6 | . | CASSLRRWGYYEQYF | TGTGCCAGCAGCTTGAGGCGTTGGGGCTACTACGAGCAGTACTTC
few | TRBJ1-6 | TRBV6-1 | . | CASSEWGLNSPLHF | TGTGCCAGCAGTGAATGGGGACTTAATTCACCCCTCCACTTT
. | TRBJ1-2 | TRBV6-5 | . | CASGGGGRVDGYTF | TGTGCCAGCGGGGGCGGTGGCAGGGTCGATGGCTACACCTTC
. | TRBJ1-2 | TRBV4-1 | TRBD1 | CASSRNPGQGYGYTF | TGCGCCAGCAGCCGTAATCCGGGACAGGGTTATGGCTACACCTTC
. | TRBJ1-2 | TRBV20-1 | . | CSAPEGYTF | TGCAGTGCTCCGGAGGGCTACACCTTC
. | TRBJ2-7 | TRBV19 | . | CASSIEGRARSSYEQYF | TGTGCCAGTAGTATAGAAGGCAGGGCAAGGTCAAGCTACGAGCAGTACTTC
. | TRBJ1-2 | TRBV5-1 | TRBD1 | CASSQDRGDGYTF | TGCGCCAGCAGCCAGGACAGGGGGGATGGCTACACCTTC
many | TRBJ2-4 | TRBV7-9 | TRBD2 | CASSPTSGGGQDIQYF | TGTGCCAGCAGCCCCACTAGCGGGGGGGGGCAAGACATTCAGTACTTC
. | TRBJ2-2 | TRBV29-1 | TRBD2 | CSAPTGGGGELFF | TGCAGCGCACCTACGGGGGGAGGCGGGGAGCTGTTTTTT
. | TRBJ1-4 | TRBV4-2 | . | CASSQARQVEKLFF | TGTGCCAGCAGCCAAGCCAGGCAAGTTGAAAAACTGTTTTTT
. | TRBJ1-1 | TRBV11-3 | . | CASSTQGNTEAFF | TGTGCCAGCAGTACCCAGGGGAACACTGAAGCTTTCTTT
. | TRBJ1-2 | TRBV7-2 | TRBD1 | CASSLNPGLIDRGHDGYTF | TGTGCCAGCAGCTTAAATCCGGGCTTGATCGACAGGGGGCATGATGGCTACACCTTC
. | TRBJ2-3 | TRBV6-5 | TRBD1 | CASRNRGAGTDTQYF | TGTGCCAGCAGAAACAGGGGGGCCGGCACAGATACGCAGTATTTT
. | TRBJ1-1 | TRBV6-2/TRBV6-3 | . | CASSYSYMNTEAFF | TGTGCCAGCAGTTACTCATACATGAACACTGAAGCTTTCTTT
. | TRBJ1-2 | TRBV12-3/TRBV12-4 | . | CASSGGPYGYTF | TGTGCCAGCAGTGGGGGCCCCTATGGCTACACCTTC
. | TRBJ2-5 | TRBV19 | . | CASSIRYQETQYF | TGTGCCAGTAGTATACGGTACCAAGAGACCCAGTACTTC
. | TRBJ2-3 | TRBV30 | TRBD1 | CAWSVTYGRTGGSTDTQYF | TGTGCCTGGAGCGTGACCTATGGTAGGACAGGGGGTAGCACAGATACGCAGTATTTT
. | TRBJ1-1 | TRBV6-5 | . | CASRPFGAENTEAFF | TGTGCCAGCAGGCCATTTGGGGCGGAGAACACTGAAGCTTTCTTT
. | TRBJ1-1 | TRBV3-1/TRBV3-2 | . | CASSQAAHTEAFF | TGTGCCAGCAGCCAGGCCGCACACACTGAAGCTTTCTTT
once | TRBJ1-1 | TRBV5-8 | . | CASSLGQGHEAFF | TGTGCCAGCAGCTTGGGGCAGGGCCATGAAGCTTTCTTT
. | TRBJ1-1 | TRBV27 | TRBD1 | CASSLMSRGLGANTEAFF | TGTGCCAGCAGTTTAATGTCCAGGGGGCTGGGGGCGAACACTGAAGCTTTCTTT
. | TRBJ2-6 | TRBV6-4 | TRBD1 | CASSETGAGANVLTF | TGTGCCAGCAGTGAGACAGGGGCTGGGGCCAACGTCCTGACTTTC
. | TRBJ1-1 | TRBV19 | TRBD1 | CASSIDPYRGQVGNTEAFF | TGTGCCAGTAGTATAGATCCGTACAGGGGGCAAGTGGGGAACACTGAAGCTTTCTTT
. | TRBJ2-7 | TRBV5-1 | TRBD1 | CASSSGQSIAEQYF | TGCGCCAGCAGCTCGGGACAGAGCATAGCCGAGCAGTACTTC
. | TRBJ2-7 | TRBV5-1 | TRBD2 | CASRNTGGYEQYF | TGCGCCAGCAGAAACACGGGGGGCTACGAGCAGTACTTC
. | TRBJ2-1 | TRBV27 | . | CASSSRTYSYNEQFF | TGTGCCAGCAGTTCGCGGACTTACTCCTACAATGAGCAGTTCTTC
. | TRBJ2-7 | TRBV28 | TRBD1 | CASSTSPGQGRVGQYF | TGTGCCAGCAGTACCTCCCCGGGACAGGGAAGGGTCGGGCAGTACTTC
. | TRBJ1-2 | TRBV6-5 | . | CASKGTLYGYTF | TGTGCCAGCAAAGGGACTCTCTATGGCTACACCTTC
. | TRBJ2-2 | TRBV2 | TRBD1 | CASRLGTANTGELFF | TGTGCCAGCAGGCTTGGGACAGCGAACACCGGGGAGCTGTTTTTT
. | TRBJ1-1 | TRBV4-1 | . | CASSQDRWNTEAFF | TGCGCCAGCAGCCAAGATCGTTGGAACACTGAAGCTTTCTTT